This passage covers 14 T cell receptor beta chains from one sample sequenced in a study of Graves' ophthalmopathy and Graves' hyperthyroidism (dated by TCRdb to between 2017 and 2018). The instrument given in TCRdb is Illumina HiSeq 2000. For repertoire sequencing, TCR beta CDR3 regions were amplified from RNA transcripts. A first-round RT-PCR used HTBI primers with the Qiagen OneStep RT-PCR kit, followed by a second-round multiplex PCR, size selection and purification. TCRdb reanalyzed the raw reads on its own, using fastp at Q25 for trimming and MiXCR for clone calling, and kept in-frame beta chains. Each CDR3 protein appears once, grouped with its most common genes and DNA. Here the sample has around 340,000 distinct CDR3 sequences; roughly a sixth occur a single time. In total, the top ten clones hold roughly an eighth of the sample. The source material was peripheral blood. Receptors originate from an adult man with Graves' ophthalmopathy.

This clonotype was seen many times. At one end, the junction sequence differs from germline, possibly due to a read error. The chain has TRBV6-1 and TRBJ2-4; D remains unclear. The CDR3 contains 19 residues. CDR1 is MNHNS, CDR2 SASEGT, per germline. Here the CDR3 DNA reads TGTGCCAGCAGTGAAGCGCTTCTAGGAGTCAGGCTGGCCAAAAACACTCAGTACTTC. This codes for CASSEALLGVRLAKNTQYF.

This clonotype was observed at least ten times. J is TRBJ2-5 and V is TRBV6-2 or TRBV6-3; D gene uncertain. The CDR3 is 15 residues long. Germline V gene lookup returns CDR1 MNHEY and CDR2 SVGEGT. Deletions cut 4 bases from V and 8 bases from J, with 20 bases between. CDR3 DNA: TGTGCCAGCAGTTTTGGCAGGACGGCGTTTGTTACCCAGTACTTC. Translating it yields CASSFGRTAFVTQYF.

V gene TRBV30 combines with J gene TRBJ1-3; tentatively, D is TRBD1 (6 bases). This CDR3 spans 14 amino acids. V was pared by 2 bases and J by 4 bases, with 12 bases between. Germline V gives CDR1 GTSNPN, CDR2 SVGIG (reference sequence). CDR3 in amino acids: CAWSKQGGGNTIYF. The CDR3, as DNA: TGTGCCTGGAGTAAACAGGGCGGAGGAAACACCATATATTTT.

This rearrangement joins TRBV5-1 to TRBJ2-2, with 7 bases aligning to TRBD1. The ends lost 1 base at V and 0 bases at J; junction bases unmatched: 3. In germline, CDR1 is SGHRS, CDR2 YFSETQ. The CDR3 covers 16 residues. The CDR3 DNA follows: TGCGCCAGCAGCTTGTTCGGACAGGCGAACACCGGGGAGCTGTTTTTT. Its translation: CASSLFGQANTGELFF. The full variable domain, in which reference TRBV5-1 and TRBJ2-2 provide the parts outside the CDR3, is KAGVTQTPRYLIKTRGQQVTLSCSPISGHRSVSWYQQTPGQGLQFLFEYFSETQRNKGNFPGRFSGRQFSNSRSEMNVSTLELGDSALYLCASSLFGQANTGELFFGEGSRLTVL.

The V gene is TRBV3-1, the J gene TRBJ2-5; unclear D gene. Germline CDR1 reads LGHDT; CDR2 reads YNNKEL (reference sequence). The V gene lost 1 base and the J gene lost 9 bases, with 12 bases spanning the gap. The CDR3 is made up of 13 amino acids. CDR3 in amino acids: CASSQGPHRAQYF. CDR3 coding DNA: TGTGCCAGCAGCCAAGGTCCTCACCGGGCCCAGTACTTC.

This clonotype was picked up many times. The genes are TRBV12-3 or TRBV12-4 and TRBJ1-2; D gene uncertain. CDR3 length: 14 amino acids. Trimming removed 1 base at V and 2 bases at J, with 8 bases between. CDR3 in amino acids: CASSLERENYGYTF. Written as DNA, the CDR3 is TGTGCCAGCAGTTTAGAGAGGGAGAACTATGGCTACACCTTC.

V and J are TRBV24-1 and TRBJ2-2; D gene ambiguous. The CDR3 contains 16 residues. The V end was cut by 0 bases, the J end by 1 base, with 8 bases between. Germline CDR1 is KGHDR and CDR2 is SFDVKD. CDR3 protein: CATSDLYRGNTGELFF. In nucleotides, the CDR3 is TGTGCCACCAGTGATTTGTATCGCGGGAACACCGGGGAGCTGTTTTTT.

This clonotype was counted at least ten times. The V gene is TRBV9, the J gene TRBJ2-5; the D is unclear. Deletions cut 3 bases from V and 5 bases from J, with 17 bases between. The CDR3 extends over 15 amino acids. Germline V gene data show CDR1 as SGDLS and CDR2 as YYNGEE. The DNA of the CDR3 is TGTGCCAGCAGCGCTCAGACGTATCCACGGGAGACCCAGTACTTC. Protein product: CASSAQTYPRETQYF.

Of note for this clonotype: One base away lies a much larger clone, so this may be a sequencing read error. Without the conserved terminal phenylalanine or tryptophan, this CDR3 likely stems from a read error. The chain is built from TRBV19 and TRBJ1-2, with TRBD1 as a possible D gene (6 bases). Looked up from germline, CDR1 is LNHDA and CDR2 is SQIVND (reference sequence). The CDR3 loop spans 13 amino acids. The V end was cut by 9 bases, the J end by 9 bases, with 20 bases between. The CDR3 spells CASNKSGGWSYTS. In DNA, the CDR3 is TGTGCCAGCAACAAATCGGGGGGCTGGAGCTACACCTCC.

This clonotype was counted many times. The chain combines TRBV20-1 with TRBJ1-6; D is unclear. The CDR3 extends over 15 amino acids. Germline loops: CDR1 DFQATT, CDR2 SNEGSKA (reference sequence). V gave up 3 bases and J gave up 6 bases, with 15 bases separating them. CDR3 in amino acids: CSARGRLESNSPLHF. Written as DNA, the CDR3 is TGCAGTGCTAGGGGGAGGTTGGAATCTAATTCACCCCTCCACTTT.

This clonotype was observed at least ten times. J is TRBJ1-2 and V is TRBV12-3 or TRBV12-4; a possible D gene is TRBD1 (5 bases). The length of the CDR3 is 14 residues. Between the trimmed V and J ends, which lost 3 bases and 5 bases, there was a span of 13 bases. The CDR3 bases are TGTGCCAGCAGTTTGGCAGGGATGGGATATGGCTACACCTTC. Residues: CASSLAGMGYGYTF.

A remark on this clonotype: Germline and junction disagree at one end, which may indicate a read error. This CDR3 reads CASSGLAGFTGEPFF. CDR3 nucleotide sequence: TGTGCCAGCAGTGGACTAGCGGGTTTCACCGGGGAGCCGTTTTTT. The gene calls are TRBV2 and TRBJ2-2, with 10 bases matching TRBD2. This CDR3 region has 15 residues. Germline loops: CDR1 SNHLY, CDR2 FYNNEI.

The CDR3 DNA reads as TGCGCCAGCAGCTTGGTTAGGGGGAGCACTGAAGCTTTCTTT. Its protein product is CASSLVRGSTEAFF. This chain links TRBV5-1 with TRBJ1-1, with a weak D call TRBD1 (6 bases). V shed 0 bases and J shed 4 bases, with 10 bases lying between them. CDR3 length: 14 residues. CDR1 and CDR2 from the germline V gene are SGHRS and YFSETQ.

The sample holds many counts of this clonotype. V gene TRBV6-5 combines with J gene TRBJ2-5; D perhaps matches TRBD2 (5 bases). This CDR3 has 17 residues. V was shortened by 1 base and J by 0 bases, with 15 bases between the two germline ends. Germline loops: CDR1 MNHEY, CDR2 SVGAGI. The CDR3 here is CASSYFGVQQYQETQYF. CDR3 coding DNA: TGTGCCAGCAGTTACTTCGGGGTCCAGCAGTACCAAGAGACCCAGTACTTC.